Sequencing of this TCR beta chain was carried out in a study of T cell clonality in common variable immunodeficiency (dated by TCRdb to between 2015 and 2017). Spanning cysteine to phenylalanine, the CDR3 consists of 12 amino acids. Shown are 27 bases from within the CDR3, in frame from base 1. V lost 2 bases and J lost 5 bases; the stretch between them is 5 bases long. This clone was counted ten times or more. Its antigen specificity is not known. The read halts 3 residues ahead of the CDR3 end, with the missing end drawn from the germline J gene. What the work shows at the level of the full study, not this receptor alone: Compared with healthy controls, CVID subjects showed increased TCRbeta clonality (t-test p = 0.018), a feature most characteristic of about a third of subjects. Healthy controls shared more TCRbeta clones with each other than CVID subjects shared among themselves (p < 0.0001). According to the authors, figuring out what caused the increased clonality in CVID would require sequencing the repertoires of T cell subpopulations. CVID TCRbeta sequences were reported to have fewer deletions and N-nucleotide insertions and to lack highly modified clones with 13 or more V deletions. Despite equal DNA input, controls averaged roughly 84,000 unique sequences per sample versus about 30,000 in CVID samples. Correlations of repertoire features with clinical complications were constrained by heterogeneity among patients within the CVID cohort.

Most of the CVID patients and most of the healthy controls were of Caucasian heritage. From each donor, roughly 5 to 8.5 ml of heparinized peripheral whole blood was collected. Genomic DNA from adults with common variable immune deficiency (CVID) and from healthy adult controls was the source for sequencing TCRbeta CDR3 repertoires. A total of 22 healthy adult volunteers (around 12 female and approximately ten male; age range about 20 to 66 years, mean age approximately 34) were included in the control group. Diluted blood was density-centrifuged over Hypaque 1077 or Ficoll-Paque to isolate peripheral blood mononuclear cells. Unsorted mononuclear cells served as the source of genomic DNA, which was extracted either by Qiagen column purification or by a centrifugation-based method. Equivalent amounts of genomic DNA from CVID and control samples were used as sequencing input. For every sample, a 60 bp segment covering the rearranged TCRbeta CDR3 region was amplified and then sequenced. TCRbeta amplification used the immunoSEQ assay, a bias-corrected multiplex PCR with high-throughput sequencing. In the authors' own workflow: Each unique nucleotide sequence was treated as a clone and annotated with V, D and J genes, copy number and frequency. Sequences were labeled productive if in frame, and non-productive if out of frame or containing stop codons. As previously described, Shannon's entropy was used to calculate clonality. The predicted amino acid sequences of productive clones were used to derive mean CDR3 Kyte-Doolittle hydropathy. Scaled V gene usage was hierarchically clustered using Manhattan distance and complete linkage with the R hclust function. Sharing of clones by CDR3 amino acid sequence was evaluated through resampling of 12 repertoires per group over 100 rounds. Repertoires were searched for 60 to 80 published EBV-specific and about 240 published CMV-specific TCRbeta sequences. Two CVID samples yielding fewer than 10,000 sequences were excluded from analysis, leaving approximately 42 CVID repertoires. TCRdb re-hosts the immuneACCESS table, in-frame sequences only. Its copies lack some clones; in the studies checked, an unresolved V gene accounts for under half of them, and the cause for the rest is not known. V, J and clone size were drawn from that table, and D and trimming were deduced from the DNA. Listed for this sample are 55,000 to 65,000 clones, none observed only a single time. The top ten clonotypes cover over 1.5% of the sample.

The rearranged chain carries TRBV12-3 or TRBV12-4 and TRBJ2-3, with no D gene named confidently. The clonotype was recovered from a person aged 18 to 70 in good health. What was sequenced was peripheral blood mononuclear cells. The sequenced part of the CDR3 DNA is TGTGCCAGCAGTTTAAGGGTAGATACG. Translation gives CASSLRVDT. The full-length CDR3 reads as CASSLRVDTQYF.